The rows below give T cell receptor beta chains drawn from one sample of a study of control samples from healthy donors and cancer patients. TCRdb keeps only in-frame clones here, not all; method: immunoSEQ multiplex PCR. The sample lists 140,000 to 150,000 clones, approximately 94% seen once, with about 5.8% in the top ten. The material sequenced was blood. These receptors all come from a man aged 18 to 30 in good health. Both conserved end residues are part of each CDR3.

cdr3_length,v_call,j_call,cdr3_aa
17,TRBV9,TRBJ2-1,CASSVRISGDSYNEQFF
13,TRBV4-3,TRBJ2-7,CASSQDGVREQYF
15,TRBV3-1/TRBV3-2,TRBJ1-4,CASSQDRGGDEKLFF
15,TRBV7-3,TRBJ2-5,CASSSRTGGVETQYF
16,TRBV28,TRBJ1-1,CASSLGIGGWGTEAFF
17,TRBV5-5,TRBJ1-1,CASSPPGQGWVNTEAFF
17,TRBV19,TRBJ1-2,CASSWGNIELPYDGYTF
18,TRBV9,TRBJ2-1,CASSVGGRHPGSYNEQFF
15,TRBV2,TRBJ1-1,CASNKLGQPNTEAFF
15,TRBV9,TRBJ2-1,CASSVTGASYNEQFF